Below are 12 T cell receptor beta chains sequenced from a single sample in a study of cytomegalovirus exposure and HLA in healthy donors. The PCR employed 60 Vbeta primers together with 13 Jbeta primers. Repertoires were generated with immunoSEQ multiplex PCR, while TCRdb's copy carries only in-frame clones and drops some. The table shows about 100,000 clones, with less than 85% occurring only once. Sample: PBMCs. The receptors here all came from a man aged 35 to 55 in good health and CMV-seronegative.

The chain couples TRBV7-9 to TRBJ2-3; a weak D match, TRBD2 (5 bases). Germline assignment: CDR1 SEHNR and CDR2 FQNEAQ (reference sequence). V was pared by 5 bases and J by 5 bases, with 8 bases between. CDR3 size: 12 residues. The CDR3 DNA is TGTGCCAGCAGCCCCGGAGGAGATACGCAGTATTTT. It specifies CASSPGGDTQYF.

The chain is built from TRBV19 and TRBJ1-5, with TRBD1 matching 7 bases. The junction had 9 bases not matched to a gene; V was cut back by 1 base and J by 6 bases. CDR1 is LNHDA, CDR2 SQIVND, per germline (reference sequence). The CDR3 has 16 amino acids. CDR3 bases: TGTGCCAGTAGTATAGCGGAGGGGGCGCCCGGTCAGCCCCAGCATTTT. Translated, it gives CASSIAEGAPGQPQHF. Filled out from reference TRBV19 and TRBJ1-5, the complete variable domain reads DGGITQSPKYLFRKEGQNVTLSCEQNLNHDAMYWYRQDPGQGLRLIYYSQIVNDFQKGDIAEGYSVSREKKESFPLTVTSAQKNPTAFYLCASSIAEGAPGQPQHFGDGTRLSIL.

This clone was counted a single time. The rearrangement links TRBV5-6 to TRBJ2-7; perhaps TRBD2 as D (6 bases). The germline V gene encodes CDR1 SGHDT and CDR2 YYEEEE. The CDR3 is 14 amino acids. Trimming removed 6 bases from V and 1 base from J, with 14 bases in between. CDR3 sequence reads: CASTPGDRSYEQYF. CDR3 bases: TGTGCCAGCACCCCGGGGGACCGGTCCTACGAGCAGTACTTC.

The genes are TRBV5-8 and TRBJ1-5; weak D call: TRBD1 (5 bases). This CDR3 has 14 residues. V lost 0 bases and J lost 9, with 13 bases in between. Germline V gene data show CDR1 as SGHTS and CDR2 as YDEGEE. The DNA for the CDR3 is TGTGCCAGCAGCTTGGTGCAGGGCCCGGGGCCCCAGCATTTT. It codes for CASSLVQGPGPQHF.

V is TRBV7-9 and J is TRBJ2-7; TRBD2 aligns across 7 bases. This CDR3 has 12 amino acids. The trim removed 5 bases at V and 5 bases at J, leaving 3 bases unmatched. The germline CDR1 and CDR2 sequences are SEHNR and FQNEAQ (reference sequence). CDR3 amino acids: CASSRDYHEQYF. The CDR3 coding sequence is TGTGCCAGCAGCCGGGACTACCACGAGCAGTACTTC.

The rearrangement links TRBV29-1 to TRBJ2-1; 7 bases fit TRBD1. Per the germline V gene, CDR1 is SQVTM and CDR2 is ANQGSEA. The length of the CDR3 is 16 residues. V shed 2 bases, J shed 3 bases, and the junction held 10 bases outside the gene matches. DNA of the CDR3: TGCAGCGTTGAACGACCAGACAGGGAGAACTACAATGAGCAGTTCTTC. Amino acids: CSVERPDRENYNEQFF.

This clone was found a few times. The chain uses TRBV28 and TRBJ1-4, with 7 bases fitting TRBD1. Germline loops: CDR1 MDHEN, CDR2 SYDVKM. The CDR3 consists of 14 residues. The ends lost 6 bases at V and 7 bases at J; junction bases unmatched: 8. CDR3: CASSPGQEVEKLFF. The CDR3, as DNA: TGTGCCAGCAGCCCAGGACAGGAGGTTGAAAAACTGTTTTTT.

The V call is TRBV4-3, the J call TRBJ2-3; 7 bases align to TRBD1. The CDR3 loop spans 17 amino acids. V shed 2 bases, J shed 2 bases, and the junction held 10 bases outside the gene matches. Germline V gives CDR1 LGHNA, CDR2 YSLEER. The CDR3 coding sequence is TGCGCCAGCAGCCAATCTAGATGGGGACAGTACACAGATACGCAGTATTTT. Amino acid sequence: CASSQSRWGQYTDTQYF.

This chain connects TRBV19 to TRBJ1-1, with D possibly TRBD1 on 5 matching bases. The V and J ends lost 3 bases and 3 bases respectively, with 11 bases between them. Per germline, CDR1 LNHDA and CDR2 SQIVND (reference sequence). The CDR3 totals 14 residues. CDR3 in DNA: TGTGCCAGTAGTATTCAGGGATGGGACACTGAAGCTTTCTTT. It codes for CASSIQGWDTEAFF.

The chain is built from TRBV7-9 and TRBJ1-2, with D possibly being TRBD1 (5 bases). The CDR3 runs to 17 residues. CDR1 is SEHNR, CDR2 FQNEAQ, per germline (reference sequence). The V end was cut by 3 bases, the J end by 1 base, with 18 bases between. The CDR3, as DNA: TGTGCCAGCAGCTTTAGGACACCTTCACTCTTTAACTATGGCTACACCTTC. As protein: CASSFRTPSLFNYGYTF.

J is TRBJ1-4 and V is TRBV9; D not resolved. CDR1 is SGDLS and CDR2 is YYNGEE in the germline V gene. The CDR3 sequence is 13 residues long. V lost 3 bases and J lost 7, with 10 bases in between. The CDR3 nucleotides are TGTGCCAGCAGCGCTGGTGGGAGTGAAAAACTGTTTTTT. Translated: CASSAGGSEKLFF.

This chain connects TRBV5-1 to TRBJ1-1; D might be TRBD1 (6 bases). V was cut by 0 bases and J by 1 base, with 10 bases left in between. Germline assignment: CDR1 SGHRS and CDR2 YFSETQ. This CDR3 comprises 15 residues. The CDR3 loop is CASSLVLTGNTEAFF. The CDR3 DNA reads TGCGCCAGCAGCTTGGTACTGACAGGGAACACTGAAGCTTTCTTT.